The 5 T cell receptor beta chains reported below all come from one sample, sequenced in a study of blood T cell repertoires in COVID-19. The assay was immunoSEQ multiplex PCR, and TCRdb's table has in-frame clones only and misses some. The profile shows 75,000 or so clones, over 80% of them singletons. The source material was peripheral blood. The receptors here all came from a man aged 55 to 69 with active or convalescent COVID-19.

The gene calls are TRBV7-2 and TRBJ2-4, with TRBD2 matching over 9 bases. Losses at the gene ends were 2 bases for V and 9 bases for J; bases not matched to a gene: 20. From germline, CDR1 is SGHTA and CDR2 FQGNSA. The CDR3 length is 19 residues. The CDR3 region is CASSLFPAGGISQVSIQYF. CDR3 DNA sequence: TGTGCCAGCAGCTTATTCCCAGCGGGGGGAATCTCTCAAGTTAGCATTCAGTACTTC.

The chain employs TRBV27 and TRBJ2-6; no reliable D call. Trimming removed 4 bases from V and 0 bases from J, with 10 bases in between. In germline, CDR1 is MNHEY, CDR2 SMNVEV (reference sequence). The CDR3 contains 16 residues. The CDR3 bases are TGTGCCAGCAGTTCCCAGGCCTACTCTGGGGCCAACGTCCTGACTTTC. This translates into CASSSQAYSGANVLTF. The variable domain in full, with the rest retrieved from reference TRBV27 and TRBJ2-6, is EAQVTQNPRYLITVTGKKLTVTCSQNMNHEYMSWYRQDPGLGLRQIYYSMNVEVTDKGDVPEGYKVSRKEKRNFPLILESPSPNQTSLYFCASSSQAYSGANVLTFGAGSRLTVL.

This clone was found once. The J gene is TRBJ2-5, the V gene TRBV11-2; tentatively, D is TRBD2 (5 bases). Germline V gene lookup returns CDR1 SGHAT and CDR2 FQNNGV. V was trimmed by 5 bases and J by 7 bases, leaving 17 bases between them. CDR3 length: 14 amino acids. DNA for the CDR3: TGTGCCAGCAGCCCGAATCGGGAAAGCTGGACCCAGTACTTC. It specifies CASSPNRESWTQYF.

The genes are TRBV12-3 or TRBV12-4 and TRBJ2-1, with D maybe TRBD1 (5 bases). The CDR3 consists of 10 residues. V gave up 6 bases and J gave up 9 bases, with 6 bases separating them. The CDR3 DNA follows: TGTGCCAGCAGAGGGGCTGAGCAGTTCTTC. Translated: CASRGAEQFF.

CDR3 residues: CASNKAGTTDTQYF. CDR3 in DNA: TGTGCCAGCAATAAAGCGGGGACCACAGATACGCAGTATTTT. V usage is TRBV5-6 and J usage is TRBJ2-3, with 7 bases aligning to TRBD2. The ends lost 6 bases at V and 2 bases at J; junction bases unmatched: 6. The CDR3 totals 14 residues. CDR1 and CDR2 from the germline V gene are SGHDT and YYEEEE.